A single sample gave rise to the 27 T cell receptor beta chains below, sequenced in a study of response to subunit inactivated influenza vaccine (dated by TCRdb to 2017 to 2018). The library was prepared using RT-PCR. TCRdb records Illumina HiSeq 2500 as the sequencer. TCRdb redid the processing of the public reads, applying fastp at Q25 and MiXCR, and retained in-frame beta chains. Every CDR3 protein is listed once, alongside the most common genes and DNA of its rows. This sample is represented by approximately 480,000 distinct CDR3 sequences; roughly 9.7% of them were singletons. Of the sample, less than 15% is held by the ten largest clones. Reading the label with the study, this specimen's time point is: 45 to 50 days after influenza vaccine administration. This specimen consisted of PBMCs from blood, obtained more than 35 days after vaccination. Receptors were obtained from a man between 50 and 59 years old who received an inactivated influenza vaccine. Donor details come from another sample of the same person, matched by shared clones.

This rearrangement joins TRBV7-9 to TRBJ2-3; weak D call: TRBD1 (6 bases). Trimming left V 1 base short and J 0 bases short, with 11 bases between. The CDR3 runs to 16 residues. The germline gives CDR1 SEHNR, CDR2 FQNEAQ (reference sequence). CDR3 nucleotide sequence: TGTGCCAGCAGCTTAGGAGGGACACCTAGCACAGATACGCAGTATTTT. This encodes CASSLGGTPSTDTQYF. The complete variable domain, with remaining parts taken from reference TRBV7-9 and TRBJ2-3, reads DTGVSQNPRHKITKRGQNVTFRCDPISEHNRLYWYRQTLGQGPEFLTYFQNEAQLEKSRLLSDRFSAERPKGSFSTLEIQRTEQGDSAMYLCASSLGGTPSTDTQYFGPGTRLTVL.

The chain combines TRBV7-9 with TRBJ1-2; no reliable D call. This CDR3 region has 15 residues. The ends were cut back, 5 bases at V and 6 bases at J, with 19 bases in the middle. Germline V gives CDR1 SEHNR, CDR2 FQNEAQ (reference sequence). CDR3 DNA sequence: TGTGCCAGCAGCCCGGTGTCAGGCGGATTGGATGGCTACACCTTC. This sequence encodes CASSPVSGGLDGYTF.

This clonotype was picked up a small number of times. The chain carries TRBV7-6 and TRBJ1-1; D is unclear. CDR1 and CDR2 (germline): SGHVS, FNYEAQ. V was clipped by 7 bases and J by 5 bases, with 8 bases between them. The CDR3 covers 11 residues. Here the CDR3 reads CASTDGTEAFF. In DNA form, the CDR3 reads TGTGCCAGCACGGACGGGACTGAAGCTTTCTTT.

The chain employs TRBV5-5 and TRBJ2-5, with D tentatively TRBD2 (6 bases). Trimming took 2 bases from V and 4 from J, leaving 12 bases between them. Germline assignment: CDR1 SGHKS and CDR2 YYEKEE (reference sequence). The CDR3 has 14 residues. The CDR3 DNA reads as TGTGCCAGCAGCTTTTCATCCGGGGGAGAGACCCAGTACTTC. Translated, it gives CASSFSSGGETQYF.

Many counts were recorded for this clonotype. The J gene is TRBJ2-7, the V gene TRBV28; a weak D match, TRBD2 (5 bases). The CDR3 extends over 15 amino acids. Germline CDR1 and CDR2: MDHEN and SYDVKM. The V and J ends lost 7 bases and 2 bases respectively, with 18 bases between them. In DNA form, the CDR3 reads TGTGCCAGCACCAAGGAGGTCTCTGGCCCCTACGAGCAGTACTTC. Translated: CASTKEVSGPYEQYF.

V is TRBV12-3 or TRBV12-4 and J is TRBJ1-5; weak D call: TRBD1 (6 bases). CDR3 length: 15 residues. Trimming left V 6 bases short and J 6 bases short, with 18 bases between. CDR3 sequence (DNA): TGTGCCAGCAGGCCCGTGGGGGCCGGGGGTCAGCCCCAGCATTTT. Residues: CASRPVGAGGQPQHF.

The gene calls are TRBV7-6 and TRBJ2-3, with 10 bases that match TRBD2. J was trimmed by 1 base and V by 5 bases; bases with no gene match: 6. CDR1 and CDR2 from the germline V gene are SGHVS and FNYEAQ. The CDR3 totals 16 residues. The CDR3 reads CASSKSSGGRTDTQYF. The CDR3 DNA sequence: TGTGCCAGCAGCAAATCTAGCGGGGGACGCACAGATACGCAGTATTTT.

This clonotype was picked up a small number of times. The chain couples TRBV2 to TRBJ2-1; D perhaps matches TRBD2 (5 bases). This CDR3 region has 13 residues. V dropped 8 bases and J dropped 3 bases, with 11 bases sitting between them. The V gene's germline CDR1 is SNHLY and CDR2 FYNNEI. CDR3 region: CASVEDHYNEQFF. The CDR3 coding sequence is TGTGCCAGCGTGGAGGATCACTACAATGAGCAGTTCTTC.

The rearrangement links TRBV18 to TRBJ2-7; 8 bases align to TRBD1. The CDR3 is made up of 14 amino acids. From germline, CDR1 is KGHSH and CDR2 LQKENI. Trimming removed 6 bases from V and 3 bases from J; junction bases left unmatched: 7. The chain's CDR3 is CASSMDRAHYEQYF. In nucleotides, the CDR3 is TGTGCCAGCTCGATGGACAGGGCCCACTACGAGCAGTACTTC.

The chain combines TRBV6-2 or TRBV6-3 with TRBJ2-1; TRBD2 aligns across 10 bases. J was trimmed by 7 bases and V by 6 bases; bases with no gene match: 12. The CDR3 consists of 16 residues. Germline CDR1 reads MNHEY; CDR2 reads SVGEGT. CDR3 bases: TGTGCCAGCAGATGCCCCCTAGCGGGAGTTATAAATGAGCAGTTCTTC. Residues: CASRCPLAGVINEQFF.

The rearrangement links TRBV7-9 to TRBJ2-5; possibly TRBD2 for D (5 bases). The CDR3 contains 15 residues. Trimming pared 4 bases from V and 2 bases from J, leaving 14 bases between. Germline values: CDR1 SEHNR, CDR2 FQNEAQ (reference sequence). In DNA form, the CDR3 reads TGTGCCAGCAGCTACCAGCTAGCTGAGCAAGAGACCCAGTACTTC. Amino acids: CASSYQLAEQETQYF.

The rearrangement joins TRBV28 to TRBJ2-7; D is unclear. The CDR3 loop spans 15 amino acids. The V and J ends lost 2 bases and 3 bases respectively, with 14 bases between them. The germline gives CDR1 MDHEN, CDR2 SYDVKM. The CDR3 bases are TGTGCCAGCAGTTTACCCGATTCCAGGCGCTACGAGCAGTACTTC. This gives the protein CASSLPDSRRYEQYF.

This clonotype was recorded at least ten times. The chain recombines TRBV24-1 with TRBJ2-1; 8 positions match TRBD2. Germline V lookup: CDR1 KGHDR, CDR2 SFDVKD. J was trimmed by 3 bases and V by 2 bases; bases with no gene match: 5. The CDR3 is 16 amino acids. CDR3 nucleotide sequence: TGTGCCACCAGTGATTGGGGCCTAGCGGGCTACAATGAGCAGTTCTTC. Its translation is CATSDWGLAGYNEQFF.

This chain connects TRBV7-3 to TRBJ2-3, with D possibly matching TRBD2 (5 bases). CDR3 length: 15 amino acids. Germline-derived CDR1 and CDR2 are SGHTA and FQGTGA. V was shortened by 2 bases and J by 4 bases, with 13 bases between the two germline ends. The CDR3 sequence is CASSLEVGVPDTQYF. CDR3 nucleotide sequence: TGTGCCAGCAGCTTAGAGGTCGGGGTCCCAGATACGCAGTATTTT.

This clonotype showed up just a few times. The chain employs TRBV2 and TRBJ1-5, with D uncertain. The germline CDR1 and CDR2 sequences are SNHLY and FYNNEI. V was trimmed by 6 bases and J by 6 bases, leaving 15 bases between them. This CDR3 comprises 14 residues. The CDR3 here is CASSADGSPQPQHF. The CDR3 DNA follows: TGTGCCAGCAGCGCCGACGGATCCCCTCAGCCCCAGCATTTT.

This clonotype has a count of ten or more. This chain connects TRBV9 to TRBJ2-6, with D tentatively TRBD1 (5 bases). The CDR3 extends over 17 amino acids. With 3 bases removed from V and 0 bases from J, the gap between germline ends came to 13 bases. Germline values: CDR1 SGDLS, CDR2 YYNGEE. The CDR3 nucleotides are TGTGCCAGCAGCGCCCATGACAGCCACTCTGGGGCCAACGTCCTGACTTTC. This encodes CASSAHDSHSGANVLTF.

This clonotype was picked up a small number of times. The CDR3 sequence: CASSPFLQGELFF. CDR3 in DNA: TGTGCCAGCAGTCCCTTTCTGCAGGGAGAGCTGTTTTTT. This chain connects TRBV6-1 to TRBJ2-2; tentative D call: TRBD1 (5 bases). Germline lookup yields CDR1 MNHNS and CDR2 SASEGT. Trimming took 5 bases from V and 11 from J, leaving 15 bases between them. The CDR3 totals 13 residues.

In this sample, this clonotype turned up many times. The chain joins TRBV12-3 or TRBV12-4 to TRBJ2-3; TRBD2 is a possible D gene (5 bases). The germline V and J ends were trimmed by 7 bases and 1 base, with 15 bases remaining between them. CDR3 size: 15 residues. Here the CDR3 reads CASTWRLGGTDTQYF. The CDR3 region has the DNA TGTGCCAGCACCTGGAGGCTAGGAGGCACAGATACGCAGTATTTT.

V and J are TRBV20-1 and TRBJ2-7, with D perhaps assigned TRBD1 or TRBD2 (5 bases each). The CDR3 has 13 residues. Germline loops: CDR1 DFQATT, CDR2 SNEGSKA (reference sequence). Trimming stripped 4 bases from V and 6 bases from J, with 16 bases between. The CDR3 DNA reads as TGCAGTGCTACAAGGGACGGGGTTACCGAGCAGTACTTC. Its protein product is CSATRDGVTEQYF.

The gene calls are TRBV28 and TRBJ2-2; 7 bases are a match to TRBD1. The CDR3 is 15 amino acids. Germline assignment: CDR1 MDHEN and CDR2 SYDVKM. With V trimmed by 2 bases and J by 3 bases, 3 bases remained unmatched. The CDR3 coding sequence is TGTGCCAGCAGTTTAGGGGACAGTTACACCGGGGAGCTGTTTTTT. Its protein product is CASSLGDSYTGELFF.

The chain is built from TRBV4-3 and TRBJ2-3; possible D gene TRBD1, 6 bases. The CDR3 spans 15 residues. Germline CDR1 is LGHNA and CDR2 is YSLEER. V lost 3 bases and J lost 2, with 12 bases in between. CDR3 in amino acids: CASSHKGQYTDTQYF. The CDR3 coding sequence is TGCGCCAGCAGCCATAAGGGACAATACACAGATACGCAGTATTTT.

In this sample, this clonotype turned up many times. The chain couples TRBV7-2 to TRBJ1-1; D remains unclear. The CDR3 has 14 amino acids. The germline V gene encodes CDR1 SGHTA and CDR2 FQGNSA. V lost 2 bases and J lost 4, with 11 bases in between. CDR3: CASSLSAVVTEAFF. For the CDR3, the DNA is TGTGCCAGCAGCTTATCTGCTGTTGTCACTGAAGCTTTCTTT. Full variable domain (missing parts from reference TRBV7-2 and TRBJ1-1): GAGVSQSPSNKVTEKGKDVELRCDPISGHTALYWYRQSLGQGLEFLIYFQGNSAPDKSGLPSDRFSAERTGGSVSTLTIQRTQQEDSAVYLCASSLSAVVTEAFFGQGTRLTVV.

This chain uses TRBV4-3 with TRBJ2-1, with 7 bases aligning to TRBD2. This CDR3 contains 13 residues. In germline, CDR1 is LGHNA, CDR2 YSLEER. With 3 bases clipped from V and 8 bases from J, the junction kept 4 bases outside the gene matches. CDR3 coding DNA: TGCGCCAGCAGCCATGGGGAGGGATATGAGCAGTTCTTC. Translated: CASSHGEGYEQFF.

This clonotype was observed a few times. The chain employs TRBV4-2 and TRBJ2-2, with D perhaps matching TRBD1 (6 bases). Between the trimmed V and J ends, which lost 4 bases and 0 bases, there was a span of 12 bases. This CDR3 comprises 16 residues. The germline gives CDR1 LGHNA, CDR2 YNFKEQ. The CDR3 sequence is CASSLNRGTNTGELFF. CDR3 bases: TGTGCCAGCAGCCTGAATAGGGGGACGAACACCGGGGAGCTGTTTTTT.

The chain employs TRBV12-3 or TRBV12-4 and TRBJ1-2; D unresolved. The germline V and J ends were trimmed by 2 bases and 5 bases, with 9 bases remaining between them. This CDR3 contains 13 residues. CDR3 in DNA: TGTGCCAGCAGTTTAACGGCAGTTTATGGCTACACCTTC. Translating gives CASSLTAVYGYTF.

This clonotype has just a few counts. The CDR3: CASSKGGAGAYEQYF. CDR3 sequence (DNA): TGTGCCAGCAGCAAGGGGGGGGCGGGCGCCTACGAGCAGTACTTC. V usage is TRBV28 and J usage is TRBJ2-7, with D tentatively TRBD2 (7 bases). CDR3 size: 15 residues. CDR1 MDHEN and CDR2 SYDVKM come from the germline V gene. Trimming pared 6 bases from V and 2 bases from J, leaving 17 bases between.

This clonotype was seen at least ten times. This rearrangement joins TRBV29-1 to TRBJ2-1; 7 bases match TRBD2. The CDR3 is 13 residues long. The germline CDR1 and CDR2 sequences are SQVTM and ANQGSEA. The V and J ends lost 4 bases and 8 bases, in that order; junction bases with no gene match: 8. CDR3 bases: TGCAGCGTTGGCGCGGGAGTCACCTATGAGCAGTTCTTC. This translates into CSVGAGVTYEQFF.